The 32 T cell receptor beta chains below come from one sample, sequenced in a study of draining lymph node invasion in breast cancer. MiXCR, run by TCRdb on the bulk RNA-seq reads, gives a single entry per CDR3 protein. This table has about 2,600 distinct CDR3 sequences, 60% to 75% appearing once. Memory regulatory T cells were sorted as CD4+ CD45RA- CD25high cells. The specimen was sorted memory Tregs from a lymph node. The source of these receptors is a female donor with luminal breast cancer.

CDR3 region: CSPGTSGGWDTQYF. The CDR3 DNA reads as TGCAGTCCAGGGACTAGCGGGGGGTGGGATACGCAGTATTTT. V gene TRBV20-1 combines with J gene TRBJ2-3, with TRBD2 matching over 15 bases. V lost 8 bases to trimming and J lost 6 bases; unmatched junction nucleotides: 6. In germline, CDR1 is DFQATT, CDR2 SNEGSKA (reference sequence). The CDR3 is 14 residues long.

This clonotype was seen a few times. V and J are TRBV27 and TRBJ2-3; D ambiguous. V shed 6 bases and J shed 5 bases, with 9 bases lying between them. CDR3 length: 12 residues. Germline lookup yields CDR1 MNHEY and CDR2 SMNVEV (reference sequence). The CDR3 region is CASSPNQDTQYF. As DNA, the CDR3 is TGTGCCAGCAGCCCAAATCAAGATACGCAGTATTTT.

V is TRBV2 and J is TRBJ1-1; possibly TRBD1 for D (6 bases). Germline V CDR1 and CDR2: SNHLY, FYNNEI. V was shortened by 10 bases and J by 3 bases, with 18 bases between the two germline ends. The CDR3 is 14 amino acids. The DNA for the CDR3 is TGTGCCACCCTATCGAGGGGGTCGGACACTGAAGCTTTCTTT. This translates into CATLSRGSDTEAFF.

Regarding this clonotype: At one boundary the junction diverges from the germline segment, which might be a read error. The rearrangement uses TRBV19 and TRBJ1-5, with D unclear. This CDR3 region has 17 residues. CDR1 is LNHDA and CDR2 is SQIVND in the germline V gene (reference sequence). The CDR3 here is CASSIGTVTYSNHPQHF. Here the CDR3 DNA reads TGTGCCAGTAGTATAGGGACGGTAACCTATAGCAATCACCCCCAGCATTTT.

The chain combines TRBV7-3 with TRBJ2-2; 7 bases match TRBD2. V lost 5 bases, J lost 7 bases, and 13 bases stayed unmatched. The CDR3 has 16 residues. Germline V lookup: CDR1 SGHTA, CDR2 FQGTGA. The CDR3 spells CASSRYGRGLGGELFF. Written as DNA, the CDR3 is TGTGCCAGCAGCCGCTACGGGCGGGGGTTAGGCGGGGAGCTGTTTTTT.

This chain links TRBV5-1 with TRBJ1-2; the D gene is possibly TRBD1 (6 bases). CDR1 and CDR2 from the germline V gene are SGHRS and YFSETQ. The germline V and J ends were trimmed by 4 bases and 4 bases, with 17 bases remaining between them. The CDR3 totals 15 residues. CDR3 residues: CASSPMKGGTYGYTF. The CDR3, as DNA: TGCGCCAGCAGCCCCATGAAAGGGGGGACCTATGGCTACACCTTC.

This chain uses TRBV5-1 with TRBJ1-2; D not resolved. In germline, CDR1 is SGHRS, CDR2 YFSETQ. The CDR3 is 14 amino acids. V was pared by 4 bases and J by 1 base, with 11 bases between. For the CDR3, the DNA is TGCGCCAGCAGCGTCCGGACGGATAACTATGGCTACACCTTC. It specifies CASSVRTDNYGYTF.

The rearrangement joins TRBV5-1 to TRBJ2-4, with D perhaps TRBD1 (5 bases). The CDR3 is made up of 14 amino acids. The V gene's germline CDR1 is SGHRS and CDR2 YFSETQ. V gave up 0 bases and J gave up 9 bases, with 13 bases separating them. This chain's CDR3 is CASSLEGQKGIQYF. The CDR3 DNA is TGCGCCAGCAGCTTGGAGGGGCAGAAAGGCATTCAGTACTTC.

V usage is TRBV14 and J usage is TRBJ2-3, with D perhaps given as TRBD1 or TRBD2 (5 bases each). Trimming took off 1 base at V and 4 bases at J, with 6 bases between the two ends. The CDR3 length is 13 residues. The germline V gene has CDR1 SGHDN and CDR2 FVKESK. CDR3 loop: CASSQGGADTQYF. CDR3 coding DNA: TGTGCCAGCAGCCAAGGAGGGGCAGATACGCAGTATTTT. Drawing the rest from reference TRBV14 and TRBJ2-3, the complete variable domain is EAGVTQFPSHSVIEKGQTVTLRCDPISGHDNLYWYRRVMGKEIKFLLHFVKESKQDESGMPNNRFLAERTGGTYSTLKVQPAELEDSGVYFCASSQGGADTQYFGPGTRLTVL.

The chain is built from TRBV20-1 and TRBJ2-1; D is unresolved. In germline, CDR1 is DFQATT, CDR2 SNEGSKA (reference sequence). This CDR3 has 14 residues. Trimming cost V 5 bases and J 4 bases, with 15 bases left between them. This CDR3 reads CSAGQDEPYNEQFF. DNA of the CDR3: TGCAGTGCTGGTCAGGACGAGCCTTACAATGAGCAGTTCTTC.

This clonotype showed up just a few times. This chain uses TRBV24-1 with TRBJ1-2, with D possibly being TRBD1 (6 bases). Trimming removed 3 bases from V and 5 bases from J, with 12 bases in between. This CDR3 contains 14 residues. The germline V gene has CDR1 KGHDR and CDR2 SFDVKD. CDR3 DNA sequence: TGTGCCACCAGTGATCCCGGACAGCCTTATGGCTACACCTTC. It is translated as CATSDPGQPYGYTF.

The V call is TRBV5-1, the J call TRBJ2-3; D gene uncertain. Trimming cost V 0 bases and J 1 base, with 6 bases left between them. The V gene's germline CDR1 is SGHRS and CDR2 YFSETQ. The CDR3 is 14 residues long. For the CDR3, the DNA is TGCGCCAGCAGCTTGGACAGCCGCACAGATACGCAGTATTTT. This translates into CASSLDSRTDTQYF. Filled out from reference TRBV5-1 and TRBJ2-3, the complete variable domain reads KAGVTQTPRYLIKTRGQQVTLSCSPISGHRSVSWYQQTPGQGLQFLFEYFSETQRNKGNFPGRFSGRQFSNSRSEMNVSTLELGDSALYLCASSLDSRTDTQYFGPGTRLTVL.

This chain connects TRBV29-1 to TRBJ2-5; tentatively, D is TRBD1 (5 bases). The CDR3 extends over 11 amino acids. The germline gives CDR1 SQVTM, CDR2 ANQGSEA. V lost 3 bases to trimming and J lost 5 bases, with 7 bases between them. The CDR3 region is CSVDKGETQYF. Here the CDR3 DNA reads TGCAGCGTTGACAAGGGGGAGACCCAGTACTTC.

The V gene is TRBV5-1, the J gene TRBJ1-1; a possible D gene is TRBD1 (6 bases). The CDR3 is made up of 12 amino acids. Germline CDR1 SGHRS, CDR2 YFSETQ. V lost 3 bases, J lost 8 bases, and 11 bases lay in between. The CDR3 spells CASSSGALEAFF. The CDR3 nucleotides read TGCGCCAGCAGCTCGGGGGCTCTAGAAGCTTTCTTT.

This clonotype was recorded once. The V gene is TRBV6-5, the J gene TRBJ1-2, with D possibly matching TRBD1 (5 bases). CDR1 is MNHEY and CDR2 is SVGAGI in the germline V gene. The CDR3 runs 14 residues. The V end was cut by 8 bases, the J end by 9 bases, with 22 bases between. CDR3 DNA sequence: TGTGCCAGCGGAAATCAGGGACGAAGTCGTAGCTACACCTTC. It is translated as CASGNQGRSRSYTF.

This clonotype was recorded once. V is TRBV6-5 and J is TRBJ1-2; TRBD1 might be the D (5 bases). Trimming left V 2 bases short and J 3 bases short, with 13 bases between. This CDR3 is 15 amino acids long. Germline lookup yields CDR1 MNHEY and CDR2 SVGAGI. The DNA of the CDR3 is TGTGCCAGCAGTTACGGTGGGGCGGTGGACTATGGCTACACCTTC. Translation: CASSYGGAVDYGYTF.

This clonotype was seen only once. This chain links TRBV7-9 with TRBJ2-5; D unresolved. V lost 0 bases and J lost 14, with 16 bases in between. This CDR3 comprises 13 residues. The germline V gene encodes CDR1 SEHNR and CDR2 FQNEAQ (reference sequence). The CDR3 coding sequence is TGTGCCAGCAGCTTAGCGTTTTCGGATTCAGAATACTTC. Protein sequence: CASSLAFSDSEYF.

The chain joins TRBV7-2 to TRBJ2-7; weak D call: TRBD2 (6 bases). Trimming pared 4 bases from V and 6 bases from J, leaving 16 bases between. The CDR3 is 14 residues long. Germline-derived CDR1 and CDR2 are SGHTA and FQGNSA. CDR3 nucleotide sequence: TGTGCCAGCAGCTCCGGGGGTGCCCCCGGCGAGCAGTACTTC. Protein product: CASSSGGAPGEQYF.

The chain joins TRBV4-2 to TRBJ2-1; the match to TRBD1 covers 11 bases. With 4 bases clipped from V and 9 bases from J, the junction kept 5 bases outside the gene matches. CDR1 is LGHNA and CDR2 is YNFKEQ in the germline V gene. This CDR3 has 14 amino acids. CDR3 nucleotides: TGTGCCAGCAGCCCGGGACAGGGGGAGGGTGAGCAGTTCTTC. The encoded protein is CASSPGQGEGEQFF.

Details on this clonotype: The conserved phenylalanine or tryptophan is not found at the CDR3 terminus, so this likely reflects a read error. The chain links TRBV27 to TRBJ2-7, with TRBD2 identical over 9 bases. Germline trimming cut 2 bases from V and 2 bases from J; bases unmatched to any gene: 4. This CDR3 spans 15 amino acids. Germline loops: CDR1 MNHEY, CDR2 SMNVEV (reference sequence). The CDR3 DNA is TGTGCCAGCAGTTTAGGGGCGGGAGGGGCCTACGAGCAGTACCTC. Translated: CASSLGAGGAYEQYL.

CDR3 protein: CASRKNYGYTF. The CDR3 DNA reads TGTGCCAGCAGAAAGAACTATGGCTACACCTTC. This chain connects TRBV11-2 to TRBJ1-2, with D unresolved. This CDR3 is built from 11 residues. Germline V lookup: CDR1 SGHAT, CDR2 FQNNGV. The V end lost 6 bases, the J end lost 2 bases, and 4 bases lay between the germline ends.

The rearrangement links TRBV19 to TRBJ2-7; 9 nucleotides agree with TRBD2. CDR1 is LNHDA, CDR2 SQIVND, per germline (reference sequence). After removal of 5 bases from V and 3 bases from J, the junction contained 5 bases not matched to a gene. CDR3 length equals 14 residues. The CDR3 sequence: CASSWRGGFYEQYF. The CDR3 nucleotides are TGTGCCAGTAGTTGGCGGGGGGGCTTCTACGAGCAGTACTTC.

The J gene is TRBJ2-1, the V gene TRBV4-2; D is perhaps TRBD2 (7 bases). The length of the CDR3 is 16 residues. CDR1 is LGHNA, CDR2 YNFKEQ, per germline. Trimming cost V 0 bases and J 14 bases, with 23 bases left between them. The DNA of the CDR3 is TGTGCCAGCAGCCAAGATCCCCGGGGGGCTTCCGCGGGGGAGTTCTTC. Encoded protein: CASSQDPRGASAGEFF.

About this clonotype itself: Relative to the germline gene, one junction end is altered; a read error may explain this. The rearrangement links TRBV12-3 or TRBV12-4 to TRBJ2-1, with D perhaps matching TRBD2 (6 bases). CDR3 length equals 15 residues. The CDR3 loop reads CASSPQLGRLNEQLF. The CDR3 nucleotides read TGTGCCAGCAGTCCACAGCTGGGGAGGCTGAATGAGCAGTTATTC.

The V and J genes are TRBV4-3 and TRBJ2-2; 10 bases line up with TRBD1. This CDR3 comprises 16 residues. Germline trimming cut 0 bases from V and 5 bases from J; bases unmatched to any gene: 3. Germline lookup yields CDR1 LGHNA and CDR2 YSLEER. CDR3 residues: CASSQDGQGGTGELFF. The CDR3 DNA reads TGCGCCAGCAGCCAAGATGGACAGGGGGGGACCGGGGAGCTGTTTTTT.

In this sample, this clonotype turned up a few times. The chain recombines TRBV6-1 with TRBJ1-2, with 7 bases aligning to TRBD1. V lost 7 bases and J lost 4; bases outside the gene matches: 9. The germline gives CDR1 MNHNS, CDR2 SASEGT. There are 14 residues in the CDR3. The CDR3 sequence: CASTNQGGGYGYTF. In DNA form, the CDR3 reads TGTGCCAGCACTAACCAAGGGGGCGGCTATGGCTACACCTTC.

The chain uses TRBV5-1 and TRBJ1-1; D gene ambiguous. V was pared by 6 bases and J by 4 bases, with 16 bases between. Germline-derived CDR1 and CDR2 are SGHRS and YFSETQ. The CDR3 loop spans 14 amino acids. The CDR3 sequence is CASNRGGVATEAFF. The DNA for the CDR3 is TGCGCCAGCAACAGAGGCGGGGTCGCCACTGAAGCTTTCTTT.

This chain links TRBV19 with TRBJ2-1, with D perhaps TRBD2 (5 bases). V dropped 7 bases and J dropped 7 bases, with 23 bases sitting between them. There are 16 residues in the CDR3. Per germline, CDR1 LNHDA and CDR2 SQIVND (reference sequence). The CDR3 region is CASTEGQFSAINEQFF. CDR3 DNA sequence: TGTGCCAGTACCGAAGGGCAATTTAGCGCAATTAATGAGCAGTTCTTC.

The chain joins TRBV11-1 to TRBJ2-4; D is possibly TRBD1 (5 bases). Trimming stripped 0 bases from V and 5 bases from J, with 11 bases between. This CDR3 has 15 residues. CDR1 and CDR2 (germline): SGHAT, FQDESV (reference sequence). CDR3 protein: CASSLAVGPENIQYF. The CDR3 bases are TGTGCCAGCAGCTTAGCGGTGGGGCCCGAAAACATTCAGTACTTC.

The J gene is TRBJ2-2, the V gene TRBV4-2, with D uncertain. Trimming cost V 4 bases and J 0 bases, with 9 bases left between them. Germline CDR1 is LGHNA and CDR2 is YNFKEQ. The CDR3 runs to 15 residues. The CDR3 spells CASSPTETNTGELFF. The CDR3 nucleotides read TGTGCCAGCAGCCCTACAGAGACGAACACCGGGGAGCTGTTTTTT.

Only one count was recorded for this clonotype. V and J are TRBV11-2 and TRBJ2-4; D is possibly TRBD2 (6 bases). Trimming removed 2 bases from V and 7 bases from J, with 12 bases in between. This CDR3 is 14 amino acids long. Germline V CDR1 and CDR2: SGHAT, FQNNGV. CDR3 DNA sequence: TGTGCCAGCAGCTTATATCGGGAGAAGAACATTCAGTACTTC. This sequence encodes CASSLYREKNIQYF.

V usage is TRBV12-3 or TRBV12-4 and J usage is TRBJ2-3; D possibly corresponds to TRBD2 (6 bases). The CDR3 has 12 amino acids. The V and J ends lost 11 bases and 4 bases respectively, with 13 bases between them. The CDR3 DNA follows: TGTGCCTGCGGAGGGCCCGCAGATACGCAGTATTTT. Amino acids: CACGGPADTQYF.